This T cell receptor (beta chain) appears in the sequencing data of a study of shared clonotypes between healthy human individuals. Repertoires were generated with immunoSEQ multiplex PCR, while TCRdb's copy carries only in-frame clones and drops some. The table has some 2,500,000 clones, 85% to 95% seen once. The length of the CDR3 is 12 residues. The germline gives CDR1 MDHEN, CDR2 SYDVKM. The V gene end was trimmed by 10 bases and the J gene end by 4 bases; junction bases not matched to a gene: 6. This clone was seen a handful of times. The receptor was isolated from a young man in good health. Some clones in this sample may be carry-over from other donors' samples. The sequenced sample consisted of naive CD4+ T cells from PBMCs. The subset denotes: CD45RA+ positively selected. The chain couples TRBV28 to TRBJ1-1; TRBD1 agrees at 7 bases. The CDR3 DNA sequence: TGTGCCACCTTGGACAGGCCCACTGAAGCTTTCTTT. It codes for CATLDRPTEAFF.